The 30 T cell receptor beta chains below were found in one sample sequenced in a study of blood T cell repertoires in COVID-19. Data came from immunoSEQ multiplex PCR; TCRdb stores just in-frame clones and leaves some out. Among under 150,000 clones listed, roughly 90% were seen once. The sequencing input was PBMCs or T cells enriched from blood (not recorded which). These receptors came from a woman aged 45-59 years who had recovered from COVID-19.

The chain has TRBV3-1 (or the pseudogene TRBV3-2) and TRBJ1-3; D perhaps matches TRBD1 (5 bases). The CDR3 length is 15 residues. Trimming pared 0 bases from V and 4 bases from J, leaving 10 bases between. Germline V lookup: CDR1 LGHDT, CDR2 YNNKEL (reference sequence). CDR3 in amino acids: CASSQESRGGNTIYF. In DNA form, the CDR3 reads TGTGCCAGCAGCCAAGAAAGTAGGGGAGGAAACACCATATATTTT.

The J gene is TRBJ1-2, the V gene TRBV2; D is possibly TRBD1 (5 bases). Germline values: CDR1 SNHLY, CDR2 FYNNEI. Trimming left V 7 bases short and J 8 bases short, with 14 bases between. The CDR3 extends over 12 amino acids. The CDR3 sequence is CASTAGPWGYTF. In DNA form, the CDR3 reads TGTGCCAGCACCGCAGGGCCCTGGGGCTACACCTTC.

The chain joins TRBV19 to TRBJ1-5, with D unclear. Trimming stripped 1 base from V and 3 bases from J, with 10 bases between. This CDR3 has 15 amino acids. The germline CDR1 and CDR2 sequences are LNHDA and SQIVND (reference sequence). The CDR3 loop reads CASSIVRTVNQPQHF. Written as DNA, the CDR3 is TGTGCCAGTAGTATAGTAAGGACTGTCAATCAGCCCCAGCATTTT.

This chain links TRBV5-8 with TRBJ2-3; TRBD1 aligns across 8 bases. CDR1 is SGHTS and CDR2 is YDEGEE in the germline V gene. The CDR3 loop spans 15 amino acids. V lost 5 bases, J lost 3 bases, and 8 bases stayed unmatched. As DNA, the CDR3 is TGTGCCAGCAGGGAGGACAGGGTGGTGACAGATACGCAGTATTTT. Translating it yields CASREDRVVTDTQYF.

The rearrangement uses TRBV28 and TRBJ2-3; D is perhaps TRBD2 (6 bases). Trimming shortened V by 7 bases and J by 0 bases, and 11 bases separated the two germline ends. This CDR3 region has 14 residues. Germline V gene lookup returns CDR1 MDHEN and CDR2 SYDVKM. CDR3 residues: CASTGGTSTDTQYF. The CDR3 nucleotides read TGTGCCAGCACCGGGGGTACTAGCACAGATACGCAGTATTTT.

A few counts support this clone. This chain links TRBV11-2 with TRBJ2-3; D is perhaps TRBD2 (6 bases). The V end was cut by 5 bases, the J end by 7 bases, with 13 bases between. Germline V gives CDR1 SGHAT, CDR2 FQNNGV. This CDR3 region has 13 residues. CDR3 protein: CASSPTGENTQYF. CDR3 DNA: TGTGCCAGCAGCCCGACGGGAGAAAATACGCAGTATTTT.

The J gene is TRBJ1-5, the V gene TRBV6-5; 7 bases are shared with TRBD1. The J segment lost 7 bases and the V segment lost 5 bases, leaving 11 bases of the junction unmatched. There are 15 residues in the CDR3. The germline CDR1 and CDR2 sequences are MNHEY and SVGAGI. The CDR3 DNA is TGTGCCAGCAGTCCCCGACAGGGTTCATGGCAGCCCCAGCATTTT. Translating it yields CASSPRQGSWQPQHF.

In nucleotides, the CDR3 is TGTGCCAGCAGCCAAGACCCTACGTATGGCTACACCTTC. As protein: CASSQDPTYGYTF. This chain joins TRBV3-1 (or the pseudogene TRBV3-2) and TRBJ1-2; no reliable D call. Trimming took 0 bases from V and 5 from J, leaving 7 bases between them. The CDR3 has 13 residues. Per germline, CDR1 LGHDT and CDR2 YNNKEL (reference sequence).

The genes are TRBV2 and TRBJ1-3; 8 bases map to TRBD1. This CDR3 has 14 amino acids. The V and J ends lost 5 bases and 4 bases, in that order; junction bases with no gene match: 4. The germline V gene has CDR1 SNHLY and CDR2 FYNNEI. The CDR3 DNA follows: TGTGCCAGCAGTCAGGGGGCGGCAGGAAACACCATATATTTT. Translation gives CASSQGAAGNTIYF.

This chain links TRBV11-3 with TRBJ2-1, with 10 bases fitting TRBD2. CDR1 SGHNT and CDR2 YENEEA come from the germline V gene. Germline trimming cut 4 bases from V and 3 bases from J; bases unmatched to any gene: 12. This CDR3 is built from 18 residues. The CDR3 DNA reads as TGTGCCAGCAGCTCGGGCGGGGTTACTAGCGGGGTCTACAATGAGCAGTTCTTC. Protein: CASSSGGVTSGVYNEQFF.

This chain joins TRBV5-1 and TRBJ2-7; D is perhaps TRBD2 (6 bases). CDR1 and CDR2 (germline): SGHRS, YFSETQ. This CDR3 is 15 amino acids long. With 7 bases removed from V and 3 bases from J, the gap between germline ends came to 20 bases. The chain's CDR3 is CASSSGGRTDYEQYF. The CDR3 DNA sequence: TGCGCCAGCTCATCAGGTGGGAGGACTGACTACGAGCAGTACTTC.

This clone was seen more than once but under ten times. The chain's CDR3 is CASTYQTGGNTEAFF. CDR3 DNA sequence: TGTGCCAGCACCTATCAGACAGGGGGGAACACTGAAGCTTTCTTT. The V and J genes are TRBV11-3 and TRBJ1-1; the match to TRBD1 covers 9 bases. V gave up 7 bases and J gave up 1 base; unmatched junction bases: 7. The CDR3 consists of 15 residues. Germline V CDR1 and CDR2: SGHNT, YENEEA. The full variable domain, completed using reference TRBV11-3 and TRBJ1-1, is EAGVVQSPRYKIIEKKQPVAFWCNPISGHNTLYWYLQNLGQGPELLIRYENEEAVDDSQLPKDRFSAERLKGVDSTLKIQPAELGDSAVYLCASTYQTGGNTEAFFGQGTRLTVV.

The chain joins TRBV19 to TRBJ1-1; 8 bases align to TRBD1. CDR1 is LNHDA, CDR2 SQIVND, per germline (reference sequence). This CDR3 spans 13 amino acids. Losses at the gene ends were 9 bases for V and 5 bases for J; bases not matched to a gene: 8. The DNA of the CDR3 is TGTGCCAGCGGACAGGGCGGTCGGACTGAAGCTTTCTTT. Translating it yields CASGQGGRTEAFF.

This chain links TRBV19 with TRBJ2-6; TRBD2 is a possible D gene (5 bases). V gave up 10 bases and J gave up 3 bases, with 19 bases separating them. CDR1 LNHDA and CDR2 SQIVND come from the germline V gene (reference sequence). This CDR3 contains 16 residues. The CDR3 coding sequence is TGTGCCATCTCCTCGCGAGCCGAGGGTGGGGCCAACGTCCTGACTTTC. Its protein is CAISSRAEGGANVLTF.

The table lists this clone with a count of one. V usage is TRBV9 and J usage is TRBJ2-1, with TRBD2 as a possible D gene (6 bases). Per germline, CDR1 SGDLS and CDR2 YYNGEE. V lost 0 bases to trimming and J lost 5 bases, with 9 bases between them. The CDR3 is 14 amino acids. CDR3 region: CASSVAGVHNEQFF. The CDR3, as DNA: TGTGCCAGCAGCGTAGCGGGGGTCCACAATGAGCAGTTCTTC.

The chain carries TRBV4-2 and TRBJ2-3, with a weak D call TRBD2 (6 bases). The CDR3 consists of 18 residues. From germline, CDR1 is LGHNA and CDR2 YNFKEQ. Deletions cut 4 bases from V and 0 bases from J, with 20 bases between. The CDR3 coding sequence is TGTGCCAGCAGCCGGGGGGTGGGGATCAACTCTAGCACAGATACGCAGTATTTT. Its protein is CASSRGVGINSSTDTQYF.

The rearrangement links TRBV7-2 to TRBJ1-4; D is unresolved. This CDR3 has 14 residues. The V end was cut by 5 bases, the J end by 0 bases, with 7 bases between. Germline V gene sequence: CDR1 SGHTA, CDR2 FQGNSA. This chain's CDR3 is CASSPVSTNEKLFF. In DNA form, the CDR3 reads TGTGCCAGCAGCCCGGTATCAACTAATGAAAAACTGTTTTTT.

This chain connects TRBV2 to TRBJ2-7, with 7 bases matching TRBD1. The J segment lost 2 bases and the V segment lost 6 bases, leaving 10 bases of the junction unmatched. There are 15 residues in the CDR3. From germline, CDR1 is SNHLY and CDR2 FYNNEI. This CDR3 reads CASRWTGVGPYEQYF. The CDR3 DNA is TGTGCCAGCAGATGGACAGGCGTGGGACCCTACGAGCAGTACTTC.

This chain links TRBV15 with TRBJ1-3, with no clear D. This CDR3 is 13 amino acids long. Trimming left V 6 bases short and J 4 bases short, with 10 bases between. The germline V gene has CDR1 LNHNV and CDR2 YYDKDF (reference sequence). The CDR3: CATSVEQGNTIYF. As DNA, the CDR3 is TGTGCCACCAGTGTCGAACAGGGAAACACCATATATTTT.

The chain is built from TRBV5-6 and TRBJ1-1; TRBD1 matches 7 bases. CDR3 length equals 14 residues. Germline trimming cut 0 bases from V and 5 bases from J; bases unmatched to any gene: 4. Germline V gene sequence: CDR1 SGHDT, CDR2 YYEEEE. DNA of the CDR3: TGTGCCAGCAGCTTGGGGGACAGCTCGACTGAAGCTTTCTTT. Amino acids: CASSLGDSSTEAFF.

On this clone: Other DNA sequences within the sample encode an identical CDR3. The genes are TRBV5-1 and TRBJ1-5, with 11 bases aligning to TRBD1. This CDR3 is built from 14 residues. From germline, CDR1 is SGHRS and CDR2 YFSETQ. V lost 3 bases to trimming and J lost 7 bases; unmatched junction nucleotides: 3. The chain's CDR3 is CASSSGQGDQPQHF. In DNA form, the CDR3 reads TGCGCCAGCAGCTCGGGACAGGGGGACCAGCCCCAGCATTTT.

This clone was detected once. The V gene is TRBV4-1, the J gene TRBJ1-1; 8 bases are shared with TRBD1. The CDR3 is made up of 18 amino acids. CDR1 and CDR2 (germline): MGHRA, YSYEKL. V was clipped by 3 bases and J by 4 bases; unmatched bases: 16. The CDR3 region is CASSQVAGTGYGGTEAFF. The CDR3 bases are TGCGCCAGCAGCCAGGTTGCCGGGACAGGTTACGGGGGCACTGAAGCTTTCTTT.

The chain employs TRBV9 and TRBJ1-1; TRBD1 is a possible D gene (6 bases). V was cut by 0 bases and J by 3 bases, with 15 bases left in between. This CDR3 has 16 amino acids. CDR1 is SGDLS, CDR2 YYNGEE, per germline. The chain's CDR3 is CASSVEGGGADTEAFF. CDR3 coding DNA: TGTGCCAGCAGCGTAGAGGGCGGGGGCGCGGACACTGAAGCTTTCTTT.

The gene calls are TRBV10-1 and TRBJ2-1; 7 bases map to TRBD2. CDR1 is WNHNN and CDR2 is SYGVQD in the germline V gene (reference sequence). V gave up 2 bases and J gave up 8 bases; unmatched junction bases: 9. CDR3 length: 15 residues. CDR3 amino acids: CASSEGLGAIDEQFF. The CDR3 bases are TGCGCCAGCAGTGAGGGACTAGGGGCCATCGATGAGCAGTTCTTC.

This clone was detected only a few times. In DNA, the CDR3 is TGTGCCAGTAGTCGCTCTAGCGGTGGCTACGAGCAGTACTTC. This gives the protein CASSRSSGGYEQYF. The chain carries TRBV19 and TRBJ2-7; 7 bases fit TRBD2. Germline-derived CDR1 and CDR2 are LNHDA and SQIVND (reference sequence). Losses at the gene ends were 5 bases for V and 3 bases for J; bases not matched to a gene: 7. This CDR3 spans 14 amino acids.

The V gene is TRBV7-9, the J gene TRBJ1-2, with TRBD1 as a possible D gene (6 bases). Germline CDR1 SEHNR, CDR2 FQNEAQ (reference sequence). The germline V and J ends were trimmed by 5 bases and 5 bases, with 21 bases remaining between them. The CDR3 sequence is 16 residues long. The CDR3 bases are TGTGCCAGCAGCCCAGCCGGGGGGCAGGCGATATATGGCTACACCTTC. Encoded protein: CASSPAGGQAIYGYTF.

This chain links TRBV5-1 with TRBJ2-2, with TRBD1 identical over 8 bases. CDR1 is SGHRS, CDR2 YFSETQ, per germline. V was pared by 7 bases and J by 4 bases, with 6 bases of the junction left unmatched. This CDR3 is 14 amino acids long. The CDR3 spells CASQGARSTGELFF. The CDR3 DNA reads TGCGCCAGCCAGGGGGCGAGGAGCACCGGGGAGCTGTTTTTT.

The J gene is TRBJ2-7, the V gene TRBV6-5; TRBD1 is a possible D gene (5 bases). In germline, CDR1 is MNHEY, CDR2 SVGAGI. The germline V and J ends were trimmed by 2 bases and 1 base, with 9 bases remaining between them. The CDR3 is 14 amino acids. The CDR3, as DNA: TGTGCCAGCAGTTACCAGCCAGGGTCCTACGAGCAGTACTTC. Protein product: CASSYQPGSYEQYF.

The gene calls are TRBV7-8 and TRBJ1-1; D not resolved. From germline, CDR1 is SGHVS and CDR2 FQNEAQ. This CDR3 contains 15 residues. V lost 3 bases and J 1 base, leaving 12 bases between the germline ends. Here the CDR3 reads CASSFWSDSNTEAFF. As DNA, the CDR3 is TGTGCCAGCAGCTTTTGGAGTGACTCGAACACTGAAGCTTTCTTT.

This chain joins TRBV4-1 and TRBJ1-1, with D perhaps matching TRBD1 (6 bases). Trimming took 1 base from V and 0 from J, leaving 9 bases between them. The length of the CDR3 is 15 residues. The germline gives CDR1 MGHRA, CDR2 YSYEKL. The CDR3 nucleotides are TGCGCCAGCAGCCAAGTAACAGGGATGAACACTGAAGCTTTCTTT. Its protein is CASSQVTGMNTEAFF.